This T cell receptor beta chain was sequenced for a study of T cells in Graves' hyperthyroidism and ophthalmopathy. TCR beta CDR3 sequences were amplified from RNA transcripts. Primed by the HTBI set, a first-round RT-PCR was run on the TCR CDR3. TCRdb called the multiplex PCR reads again in MiXCR, with one record for every CDR3 protein. The table lists around 700,000 distinct CDR3 sequences, about 19% of them singletons. The CDR3 has 14 amino acids. Trimming took 6 bases from V and 2 from J, leaving 17 bases between them. Germline-derived CDR1 and CDR2 are SQVTM and ANQGSEA. The blood was taken when hyperthyroidism was first diagnosed, before any ophthalmopathy symptoms showed up. This sample holds PBMCs from 8.5 to 10 ml fresh peripheral blood. This clonotype appeared a few times.

Sample: blood. The rearrangement links TRBV29-1 to TRBJ2-7, with a weak D call TRBD2 (6 bases). The receptor was derived from a woman aged 45-60 years with Graves' hyperthyroidism that later progressed to Graves' ophthalmopathy. The CDR3 DNA follows: TGCAGCGTGGACTCCGGGACTCCTACCTACGAGCAGTACTTC. It specifies CSVDSGTPTYEQYF.